This TCR beta chain comes out of a study of blood T cell repertoires in COVID-19. Study-wide background: Sources were T cells, B-cell-depleted T cells, or PBMCs; the material itself was cDNA or gDNA.

The protocol was immunoSEQ multiplex PCR, while the TCRdb copy is restricted to in-frame clones and leaves out a portion. The sample shows about 160,000 clones, just under 90% of them seen only once. The receptor comes from a woman in her 70s with COVID-19, enrolled during active disease. The sequenced material came from peripheral blood.

CDR3 amino acids: CASSQEQGAQPQHF. CDR3 DNA sequence: TGTGCCAGCAGCCAAGAACAGGGGGCTCAGCCCCAGCATTTT. The V and J genes are TRBV4-2 and TRBJ1-5, with 9 nucleotides matching TRBD1. The junction had 0 bases not matched to a gene; V was cut back by 0 bases and J by 6 bases. CDR3 length equals 14 residues. Germline CDR1 LGHNA, CDR2 YNFKEQ.